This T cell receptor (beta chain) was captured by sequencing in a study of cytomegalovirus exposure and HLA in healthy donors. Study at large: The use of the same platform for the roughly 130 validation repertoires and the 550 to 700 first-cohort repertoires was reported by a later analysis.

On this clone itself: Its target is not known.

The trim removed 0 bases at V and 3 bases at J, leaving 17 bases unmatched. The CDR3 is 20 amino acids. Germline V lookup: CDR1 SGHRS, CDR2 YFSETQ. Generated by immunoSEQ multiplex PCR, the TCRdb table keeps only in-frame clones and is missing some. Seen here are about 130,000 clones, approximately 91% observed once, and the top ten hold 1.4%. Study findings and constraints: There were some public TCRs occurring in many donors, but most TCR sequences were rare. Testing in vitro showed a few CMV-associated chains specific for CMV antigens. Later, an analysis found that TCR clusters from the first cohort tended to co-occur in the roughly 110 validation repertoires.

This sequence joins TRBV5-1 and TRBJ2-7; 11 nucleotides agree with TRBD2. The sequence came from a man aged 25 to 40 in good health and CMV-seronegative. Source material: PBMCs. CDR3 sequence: CASSLAGLAGGPDLSYEQYF. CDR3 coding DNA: TGCGCCAGCAGCTTGGCCGGGCTAGCGGGAGGCCCAGATCTCAGCTACGAGCAGTACTTC.